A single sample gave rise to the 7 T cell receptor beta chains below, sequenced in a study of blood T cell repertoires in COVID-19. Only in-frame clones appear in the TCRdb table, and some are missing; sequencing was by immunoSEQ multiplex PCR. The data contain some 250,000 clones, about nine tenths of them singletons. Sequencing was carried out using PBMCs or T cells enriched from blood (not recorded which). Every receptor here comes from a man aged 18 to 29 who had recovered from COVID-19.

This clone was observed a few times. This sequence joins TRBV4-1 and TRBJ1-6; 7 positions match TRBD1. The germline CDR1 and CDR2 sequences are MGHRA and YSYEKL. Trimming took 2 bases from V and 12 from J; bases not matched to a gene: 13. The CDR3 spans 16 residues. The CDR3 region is CASSQPDRPQGKPLHF. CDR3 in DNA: TGCGCCAGCAGCCAACCGGACAGGCCCCAGGGGAAACCCCTCCACTTT.

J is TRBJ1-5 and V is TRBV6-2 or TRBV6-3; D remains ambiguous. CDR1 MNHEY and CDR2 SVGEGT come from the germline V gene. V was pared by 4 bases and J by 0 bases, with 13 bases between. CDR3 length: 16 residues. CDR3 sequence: CASSSLTEYSNQPQHF. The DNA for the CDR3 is TGTGCCAGCAGTTCCTTGACGGAGTATAGCAATCAGCCCCAGCATTTT.

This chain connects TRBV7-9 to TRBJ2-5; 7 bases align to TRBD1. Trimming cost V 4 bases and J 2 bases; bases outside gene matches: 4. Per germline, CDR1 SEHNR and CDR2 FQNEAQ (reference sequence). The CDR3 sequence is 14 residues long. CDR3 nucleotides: TGTGCCAGCAGCTCGGGACAGCCTCAAGAGACCCAGTACTTC. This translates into CASSSGQPQETQYF.

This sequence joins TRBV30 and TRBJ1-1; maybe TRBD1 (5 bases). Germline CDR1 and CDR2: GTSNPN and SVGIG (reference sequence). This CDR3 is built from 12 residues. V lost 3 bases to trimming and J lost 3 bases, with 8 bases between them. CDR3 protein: CAWSRDYTEAFF. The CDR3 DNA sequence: TGTGCCTGGAGCCGGGACTACACTGAAGCTTTCTTT.

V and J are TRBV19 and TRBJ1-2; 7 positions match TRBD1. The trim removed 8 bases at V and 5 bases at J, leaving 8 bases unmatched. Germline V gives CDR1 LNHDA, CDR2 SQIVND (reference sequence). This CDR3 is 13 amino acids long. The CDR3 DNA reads TGTGCCAGTGCCCGGGACAGCAAATATGGCTACACCTTC. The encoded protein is CASARDSKYGYTF.

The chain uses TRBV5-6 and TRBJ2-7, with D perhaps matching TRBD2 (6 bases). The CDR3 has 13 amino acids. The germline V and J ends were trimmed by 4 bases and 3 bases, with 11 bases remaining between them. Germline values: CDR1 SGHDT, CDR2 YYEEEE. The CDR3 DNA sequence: TGTGCCAGCAGCCGGGACTGGCACTACGAGCAGTACTTC. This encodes CASSRDWHYEQYF.

For the CDR3, the DNA is TGCGCCAGCAGCGGGGACAGCCCTGAAGCTTTCTTT. It specifies CASSGDSPEAFF. The V and J genes are TRBV5-1 and TRBJ1-1; 7 positions agree with TRBD1. V trimming: 4 bases; J trimming: 6 bases; junction bases outside the gene matches: 3. CDR3 length: 12 residues. From germline, CDR1 is SGHRS and CDR2 YFSETQ. The full variable domain, with the rest looked up from reference TRBV5-1 and TRBJ1-1, is KAGVTQTPRYLIKTRGQQVTLSCSPISGHRSVSWYQQTPGQGLQFLFEYFSETQRNKGNFPGRFSGRQFSNSRSEMNVSTLELGDSALYLCASSGDSPEAFFGQGTRLTVV.